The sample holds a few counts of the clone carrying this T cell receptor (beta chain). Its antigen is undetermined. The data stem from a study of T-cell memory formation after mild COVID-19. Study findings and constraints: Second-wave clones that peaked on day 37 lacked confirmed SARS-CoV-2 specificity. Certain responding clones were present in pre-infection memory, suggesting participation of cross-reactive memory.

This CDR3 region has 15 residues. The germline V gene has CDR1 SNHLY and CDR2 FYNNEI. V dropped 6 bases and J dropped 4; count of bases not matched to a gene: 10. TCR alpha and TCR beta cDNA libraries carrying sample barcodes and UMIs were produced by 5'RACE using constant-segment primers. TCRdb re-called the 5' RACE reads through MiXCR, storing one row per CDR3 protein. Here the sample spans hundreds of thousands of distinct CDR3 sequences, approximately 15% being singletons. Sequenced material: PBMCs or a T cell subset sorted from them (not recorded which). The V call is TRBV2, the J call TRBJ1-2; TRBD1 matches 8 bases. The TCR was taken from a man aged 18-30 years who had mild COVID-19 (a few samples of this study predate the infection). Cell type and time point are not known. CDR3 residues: CASRADRGGFYGYTF. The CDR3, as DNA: TGTGCCAGCAGAGCAGACAGGGGAGGGTTCTATGGCTACACCTTC.